This T cell receptor beta chain was captured in a study of T cell responses to AZD1222 COVID-19 vaccine. This clone was detected only once. Its antigen remains unidentified. Study findings and constraints: Vaccine-associated CD4 TCRs ranged over spike, dominating at 160-218 and 743-854.

The repertoire was sequenced with immunoSEQ multiplex PCR; TCRdb's copy has only in-frame clones and lacks some. The table records around 92,000 clones, 91% of them present only once. Trimming stripped 0 bases from V and 5 bases from J, with 13 bases between. This CDR3 region has 15 residues. The germline V gene has CDR1 LGHDT and CDR2 YNNKEL (reference sequence). The rearrangement joins TRBV3-1 (or the pseudogene TRBV3-2) to TRBJ1-2; TRBD1 might be the D (6 bases). This clonotype was sampled from an adult in good health. Sequences were derived from peripheral blood, sampled on day 0 of AZD1222 vaccination. The CDR3 bases are TGTGCCAGCAGCCAAGAGGGAGTTAGGGGGTATGGCTACACCTTC. Its protein is CASSQEGVRGYGYTF.